The rows below give T cell receptor beta chains drawn from one sample of a study of T cell repertoires in cytomegalovirus infection. No antigen has been identified for these receptors. MiXCR was run by TCRdb on the reads, yielding one entry per CDR3 protein. The sample records around 230,000 distinct CDR3 sequences, 35% to 40% being singletons. The material sequenced was CD8+ T cells from cultured PBMCs, taken from culture after CMV antigen stimulation. The receptors here all came from a human donor in good health (CMV status not recorded). Some clones in this sample may be carry-over from other donors' samples. Each CDR3 is given with its conserved first and last residue. D genes are given only for firm matches. Size tells how often a clone was seen (once, few, many) or the class of an expanded clone, and some rows leave it out.

CDR3nt,CDR3aa,abundance,d_gene,j_gene,v_gene
TGTGCCAGCAGTTTACTGGGTGGGGGGTGGAACGAGCAGTACTTC,CASSLLGGGWNEQYF,few,NA,TRBJ2-7,TRBV27
TGTGCCAGCACTTGGCTAGCGGGCGAGAATGAGCAGTTCTTC,CASTWLAGENEQFF,NA,TRBD2,TRBJ2-1,TRBV27
TGTGCCACCAGCAGATCCACAGGGGGCTCCTACGAGCAGTACTTC,CATSRSTGGSYEQYF,few,TRBD1,TRBJ2-7,TRBV15
TGCGCCAGCAGCGAGGACAGGGGAGGCTACGAGCAGTACTTC,CASSEDRGGYEQYF,NA,TRBD1,TRBJ2-7,TRBV5-1
TGTGCCAGCAGCCTCGATGCTCCAGGGAGGGGGAATGAGCAGTTCTTC,CASSLDAPGRGNEQFF,few,NA,TRBJ2-1,TRBV6-1
TGTGCCAGCAGTTTATCGGGGGGACGGAATCAGCCCCAGCATTTT,CASSLSGGRNQPQHF,once,NA,TRBJ1-5,TRBV27
TGTGCCAGCAGCTTAGTACTCGGGAGCTCCTACAATGAGCAGTTCTTC,CASSLVLGSSYNEQFF,few,NA,TRBJ2-1,TRBV7-9
TGTGCCAGCCTCGGATCTAATGAGCAGTTCTTC,CASLGSNEQFF,NA,NA,TRBJ2-1,TRBV6-1
TGTGCCAGCAGCGGAAGTAAGACAGTCTCCTACGAGCAGTACTTC,CASSGSKTVSYEQYF,few,NA,TRBJ2-7,TRBV7-9
TGTGCCAGCAGTGAAGGGACTAGCGACCCGGCCGGGGAGCTGTTTTTT,CASSEGTSDPAGELFF,NA,TRBD2,TRBJ2-2,TRBV2
TGTGCCAGCAGCTTAGATGAGGAGAGCTCCTACGAGCAGTACTTC,CASSLDEESSYEQYF,once,NA,TRBJ2-7,TRBV7-4
TGTGCCAGCAGCCCTCGAATCGACAGGGTCCTACTGAGTAAGGGATACAATGAGCAGTTCTTC,CASSPRIDRVLLSKGYNEQFF,NA,TRBD1,TRBJ2-1,TRBV28
TGTGCCAGCAGCTTGGGGGTTCGGGAGCGGTCCTACAATGAGCAGTTCTTC,CASSLGVRERSYNEQFF,NA,NA,TRBJ2-1,TRBV5-4
TGTGCCAGTAGTATAGCGCCGGGACAGATTTCCTACAATGAGCAGTTCTTC,CASSIAPGQISYNEQFF,few,TRBD1,TRBJ2-1,TRBV19
TGTGCCAGCAGCTTCCAATATAGTGCGGGGCCCACTGAAGCTTTCTTT,CASSFQYSAGPTEAFF,NA,NA,TRBJ1-1,TRBV7-4
TGTGCCAGTAGTATTGGTGGGGACAATCAGCCCCAGCATTTT,CASSIGGDNQPQHF,NA,NA,TRBJ1-5,TRBV19
TGTGCCAGCAGTCCGGAGGACAGGCCCTATGGCTACACCTTC,CASSPEDRPYGYTF,NA,TRBD1,TRBJ1-2,TRBV27
TGTGCCAGCAGATTGCTGCGCGGGTTTAAGACCGGGGAGCTGTTTTTT,CASRLLRGFKTGELFF,NA,NA,TRBJ2-2,TRBV7-3
TGTGCCAGCACCAAACCTGGGACAGGGCATCGGTACGAGCAGTACTTC,CASTKPGTGHRYEQYF,NA,TRBD1,TRBJ2-7,TRBV6-4
TGTGCCAGCAGCCGGGGCGGGCCTGAAGCTTTCTTT,CASSRGGPEAFF,NA,NA,TRBJ1-1,TRBV7-2
TGTGCCAGCAGTTACCGGACAGGGCACGATCAAGAGACCCAGTACTTC,CASSYRTGHDQETQYF,few,TRBD1,TRBJ2-5,TRBV6-5
TGTGCCAGCAGCCTCACACCGGGACAGGGACGCTATGAGCAGTTCTTC,CASSLTPGQGRYEQFF,few,TRBD1,TRBJ2-1,TRBV27
TGTGCCAGCAGTTACTCGAGGCAGAGACTGGATACGCAGTATTTT,CASSYSRQRLDTQYF,few,NA,TRBJ2-3,TRBV6-5
TGTGCCAGCAGTTACTCGTTTTTGAGTGGACAGCGAAACTACAATGAGCAGTTCTTC,CASSYSFLSGQRNYNEQFF,few,NA,TRBJ2-1,TRBV6-5
TGTGCCAGCAGCTTAAACCCGCAGCGGGGAATTTACAATGAGCAGTTCTTC,CASSLNPQRGIYNEQFF,many,TRBD2,TRBJ2-1,TRBV7-2
TGTGCCAGCAGCTTAGGAGGGATCGGGGATGAGCAGTTCTTC,CASSLGGIGDEQFF,many,NA,TRBJ2-1,TRBV7-6
TGTGCCAGCAGTTCTCCGGGGGCGGGGGAAGGCTACACCTTC,CASSSPGAGEGYTF,NA,NA,TRBJ1-2,TRBV27
TGTGCCAGCAGCGTAGATATGCGGACCAGCTCCTACGAGCAGTACTTC,CASSVDMRTSSYEQYF,NA,NA,TRBJ2-7,TRBV9
TGTGCCAGCAGTTTATCAGGGAACCGCTACGAGCAGTACTTC,CASSLSGNRYEQYF,few,NA,TRBJ2-7,TRBV7-6
TGTGCCAGTTCTGCCAGGGCAGATACGCAGTATTTT,CASSARADTQYF,NA,NA,TRBJ2-3,TRBV27
TGTGCCAGCAGCGAGCCCCGGGGTCGGAACACTGAAGCTTTCTTT,CASSEPRGRNTEAFF,NA,NA,TRBJ1-1,TRBV7-9
TGTGCCAGATCACCACCAGCCGGGACACCCGACCAAGAGACCCCGTACTTC,CARSPPAGTPDQETPYF,once,NA,TRBJ2-5,TRBV18
TGTGCCAGCAGTTTATCGATTATCAATCAGCCCCAGCATTTT,CASSLSIINQPQHF,NA,NA,TRBJ1-5,TRBV28
TGTGCCAGCAGTGGGGATGCGAACAGGTGGTACGAGCAGTACTTC,CASSGDANRWYEQYF,NA,NA,TRBJ2-7,TRBV6-5
TGTGCCAGCAGTAGGGACAGGGAAGGAGTAGGAGAGACCCAGTACTTC,CASSRDREGVGETQYF,few,TRBD1,TRBJ2-5,TRBV27
TGTGCAAGCAGCCCCGGGGTATCGGGCTCCTCAGAGACCAAGTACTTC,CASSPGVSGSSETKYF,NA,NA,TRBJ2-5,TRBV7-3
TGTGCCAGCAGCTTAGCAATTGTTTATGAGCAGTTCTTC,CASSLAIVYEQFF,many,NA,TRBJ2-1,TRBV7-8
TGTGCCAGCAGTTCCGGGAGGGCAGATACGCAGTATTTT,CASSSGRADTQYF,NA,TRBD2,TRBJ2-3,TRBV12-3/TRBV12-4
TGTGCCAGCAGAGGCGGGAATGCAGATACGCAGTATTTT,CASRGGNADTQYF,NA,NA,TRBJ2-3,TRBV12-3/TRBV12-4
TGTGCCATCAGTGACCCGAAGTACGTCCGATTTATGAACACTGAAGCTTTCTTT,CAISDPKYVRFMNTEAFF,NA,NA,TRBJ1-1,TRBV10-3
TGTGCCAGCAGCCAGACCCGGGGCTACGAGCAGTACTTC,CASSQTRGYEQYF,NA,NA,TRBJ2-7,TRBV7-8
TGTGCCAGCAGTTTTTGGGACAGGATAAGAGACGGGTCCCAGTACTTC,CASSFWDRIRDGSQYF,NA,TRBD1,TRBJ2-5,TRBV28
TGTGCCAGCAGCTTAGCTTACAGGCGCACAGATACGCAGTATTTT,CASSLAYRRTDTQYF,NA,NA,TRBJ2-3,TRBV11-2
TGTGCCAGCAGTCAGACTAGCGGGAGATCTTTTATCAGGGAGACCCAGTACTTC,CASSQTSGRSFIRETQYF,few,TRBD2,TRBJ2-5,TRBV28